This entry lists 6 T cell receptor beta chains sequenced from one sample in a study of blood T cell repertoires in COVID-19. This table comes from immunoSEQ multiplex PCR, and its TCRdb copy is limited to in-frame clones, with some not included. This sample yields 150,000 to 200,000 clones, of which about 88% are seen a single time; almost 1% belongs to the top ten. Specimen: peripheral blood. The receptors shown here come from a man aged 18 to 29 with acute or convalescent COVID-19.

The sample holds one count of this clone. The chain couples TRBV14 to TRBJ1-2; a weak D match, TRBD1 (5 bases). The CDR3 length is 15 residues. V was trimmed by 0 bases and J by 8 bases, leaving 16 bases between them. Per germline, CDR1 SGHDN and CDR2 FVKESK. CDR3 sequence: CASSQDYQGSKGYTF. The DNA of the CDR3 is TGTGCCAGCAGCCAAGATTACCAGGGTAGTAAAGGCTACACCTTC.

The V and J genes are TRBV6-5 and TRBJ1-3; maybe TRBD1 (6 bases). Germline CDR1 is MNHEY and CDR2 is SVGAGI. The CDR3 consists of 16 residues. V was trimmed by 0 bases and J by 0 bases, leaving 9 bases between them. The CDR3 DNA sequence: TGTGCCAGCAGTTACTCGGACAGACCCTCTGGAAACACCATATATTTT. It yields the protein CASSYSDRPSGNTIYF.

This chain links TRBV3-1 (or the pseudogene TRBV3-2) with TRBJ2-7, with TRBD1 identical over 8 bases. The trim removed 1 base at V and 6 bases at J, leaving 8 bases unmatched. This CDR3 spans 15 amino acids. Germline CDR1 is LGHDT and CDR2 is YNNKEL (reference sequence). The DNA of the CDR3 is TGTGCCAGCAGCCAAGGCCGCAGGGGGCTGGGCGAGCAGTACTTC. This sequence encodes CASSQGRRGLGEQYF.

The rearrangement joins TRBV30 to TRBJ2-3; D is unresolved. Trimming took 3 bases from V and 2 from J, leaving 12 bases between them. The CDR3 has 14 amino acids. Germline CDR1 is GTSNPN and CDR2 is SVGIG (reference sequence). CDR3 residues: CAWSRLGDTDTQYF. The CDR3 nucleotides are TGTGCCTGGAGCCGCTTAGGAGACACAGATACGCAGTATTTT.

This sequence joins TRBV7-8 and TRBJ2-3; 8 positions agree with TRBD2. V shed 5 bases, J shed 4 bases, and the junction held 11 bases outside the gene matches. CDR3 length: 16 amino acids. Looked up from germline, CDR1 is SGHVS and CDR2 is FQNEAQ. The CDR3 coding sequence is TGTGCCAGCAGCCTCCCAGGACTAGCAAGTGCAGATACGCAGTATTTT. Translation gives CASSLPGLASADTQYF.

The rearrangement uses TRBV19 and TRBJ1-5; 9 bases line up with TRBD1. The CDR3 has 14 residues. V trimming: 7 bases; J trimming: 4 bases; junction bases outside the gene matches: 5. From germline, CDR1 is LNHDA and CDR2 SQIVND (reference sequence). The CDR3 DNA reads TGTGCCAGTAACCAACAGGGGGCTAATCAGCCCCAGCATTTT. Translation: CASNQQGANQPQHF. The full variable domain, rest sourced from reference TRBV19 and TRBJ1-5, is DGGITQSPKYLFRKEGQNVTLSCEQNLNHDAMYWYRQDPGQGLRLIYYSQIVNDFQKGDIAEGYSVSREKKESFPLTVTSAQKNPTAFYLCASNQQGANQPQHFGDGTRLSIL.